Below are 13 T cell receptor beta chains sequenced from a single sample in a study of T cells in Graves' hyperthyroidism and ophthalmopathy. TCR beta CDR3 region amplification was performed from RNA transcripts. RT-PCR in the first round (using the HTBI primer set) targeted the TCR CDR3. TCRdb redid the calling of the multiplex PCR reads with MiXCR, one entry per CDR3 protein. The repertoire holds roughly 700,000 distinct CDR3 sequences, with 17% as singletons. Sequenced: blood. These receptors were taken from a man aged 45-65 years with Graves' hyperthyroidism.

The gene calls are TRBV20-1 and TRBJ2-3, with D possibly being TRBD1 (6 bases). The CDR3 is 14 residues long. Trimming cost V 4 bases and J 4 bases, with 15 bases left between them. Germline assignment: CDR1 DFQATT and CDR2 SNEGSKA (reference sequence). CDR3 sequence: CSANRDTSSDTQYF. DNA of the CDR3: TGCAGTGCTAATAGGGACACTTCGTCAGATACGCAGTATTTT.

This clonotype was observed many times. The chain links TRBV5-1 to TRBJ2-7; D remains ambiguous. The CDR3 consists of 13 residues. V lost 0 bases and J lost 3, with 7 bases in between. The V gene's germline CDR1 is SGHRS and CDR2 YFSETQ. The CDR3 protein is CASSLDGNYEQYF. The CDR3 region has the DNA TGCGCCAGCAGCTTGGACGGCAACTACGAGCAGTACTTC.

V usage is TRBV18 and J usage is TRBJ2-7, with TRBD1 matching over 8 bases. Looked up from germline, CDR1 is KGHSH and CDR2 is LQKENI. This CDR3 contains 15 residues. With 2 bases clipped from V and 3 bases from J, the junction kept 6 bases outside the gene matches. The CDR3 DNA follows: TGTGCCAGCTCACCAACGGGACAGGAAGGCTACGAGCAGTACTTC. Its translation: CASSPTGQEGYEQYF.

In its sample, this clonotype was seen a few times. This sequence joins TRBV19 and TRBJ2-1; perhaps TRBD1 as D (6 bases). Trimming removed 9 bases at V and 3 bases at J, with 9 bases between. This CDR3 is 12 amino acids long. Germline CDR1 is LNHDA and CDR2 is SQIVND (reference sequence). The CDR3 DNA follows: TGTGCCAGCAAGACAGGCTACAATGAGCAGTTCTTC. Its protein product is CASKTGYNEQFF.

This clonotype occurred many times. DNA for the CDR3: TGTGCCACTGGGGGAAGCTCCTACGAGCAGTACTTC. Residues: CATGGSSYEQYF. The chain employs TRBV11-2 and TRBJ2-7; either TRBD1 or TRBD2 may fit D (5 bases each). The germline gives CDR1 SGHAT, CDR2 FQNNGV. The CDR3 is made up of 12 amino acids. V lost 10 bases and J lost 0, with 10 bases in between.

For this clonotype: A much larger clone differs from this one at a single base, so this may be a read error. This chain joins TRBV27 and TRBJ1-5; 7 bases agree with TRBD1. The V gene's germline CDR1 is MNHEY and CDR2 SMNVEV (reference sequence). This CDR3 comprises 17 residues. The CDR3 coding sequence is TGTGACAGCTCACCGAGTAGGGGGCAAAGCAGCAATCAGCCCCAGCATTTT. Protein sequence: CDSSPSRGQSSNQPQHF.

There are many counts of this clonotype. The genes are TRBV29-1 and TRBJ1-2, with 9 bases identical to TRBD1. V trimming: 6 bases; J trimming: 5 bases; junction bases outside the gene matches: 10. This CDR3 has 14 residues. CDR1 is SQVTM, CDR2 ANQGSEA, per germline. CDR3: CSVAATGGLYGYTF. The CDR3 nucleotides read TGCAGCGTCGCCGCGACAGGGGGTCTGTATGGCTACACCTTC.

The CDR3 sequence: CASSWGDRVDEQYF. The DNA for the CDR3 is TGTGCCAGCAGTTGGGGGGACAGGGTCGACGAGCAGTACTTC. The chain is built from TRBV12-3 or TRBV12-4 and TRBJ2-7, with 9 bases aligning to TRBD1. The CDR3 has 14 residues. V shed 4 bases, J shed 5 bases, and the junction held 6 bases outside the gene matches.

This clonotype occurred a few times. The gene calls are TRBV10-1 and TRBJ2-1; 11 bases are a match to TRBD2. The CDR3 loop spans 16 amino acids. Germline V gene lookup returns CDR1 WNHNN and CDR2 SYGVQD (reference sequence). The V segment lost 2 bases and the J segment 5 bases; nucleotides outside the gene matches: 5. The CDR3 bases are TGCGCCAGCAGTGAGACCGGGACTAGCGGAGACAATGAGCAGTTCTTC. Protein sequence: CASSETGTSGDNEQFF.

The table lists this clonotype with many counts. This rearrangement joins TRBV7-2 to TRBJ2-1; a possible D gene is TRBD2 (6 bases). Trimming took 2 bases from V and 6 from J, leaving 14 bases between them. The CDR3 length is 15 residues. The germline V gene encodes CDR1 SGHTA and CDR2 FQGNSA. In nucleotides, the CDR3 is TGTGCCAGCAGCTTATTCGGGAGTAGAGGCAATGAGCAGTTCTTC. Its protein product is CASSLFGSRGNEQFF. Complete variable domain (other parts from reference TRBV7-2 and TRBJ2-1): GAGVSQSPSNKVTEKGKDVELRCDPISGHTALYWYRQSLGQGLEFLIYFQGNSAPDKSGLPSDRFSAERTGGSVSTLTIQRTQQEDSAVYLCASSLFGSRGNEQFFGPGTRLTVL.

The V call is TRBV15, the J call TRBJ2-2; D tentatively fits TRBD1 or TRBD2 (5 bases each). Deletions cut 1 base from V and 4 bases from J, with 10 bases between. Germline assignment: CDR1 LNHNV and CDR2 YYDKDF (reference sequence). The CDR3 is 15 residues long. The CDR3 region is CATSRVLGTTGELFF. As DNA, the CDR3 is TGTGCCACCAGCAGAGTACTGGGGACCACCGGGGAGCTGTTTTTT.

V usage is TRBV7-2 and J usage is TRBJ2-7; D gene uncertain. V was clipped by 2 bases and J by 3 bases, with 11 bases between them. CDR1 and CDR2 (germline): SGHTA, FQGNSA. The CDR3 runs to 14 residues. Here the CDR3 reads CASSLSPDRYEQYF. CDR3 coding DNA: TGTGCCAGCAGCTTATCCCCGGATCGCTACGAGCAGTACTTC. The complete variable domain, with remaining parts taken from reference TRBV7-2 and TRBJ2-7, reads GAGVSQSPSNKVTEKGKDVELRCDPISGHTALYWYRQSLGQGLEFLIYFQGNSAPDKSGLPSDRFSAERTGGSVSTLTIQRTQQEDSAVYLCASSLSPDRYEQYFGPGTRLTVT.

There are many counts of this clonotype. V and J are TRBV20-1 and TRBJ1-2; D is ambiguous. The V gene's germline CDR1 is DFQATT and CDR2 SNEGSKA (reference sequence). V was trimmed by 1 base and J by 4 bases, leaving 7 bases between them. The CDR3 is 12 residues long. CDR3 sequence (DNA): TGCAGTGCTAGAGTTGAACTCTATGGCTACACCTTC. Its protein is CSARVELYGYTF.